This is a list of T cell receptor beta chains from one sample in a study of beta chain features in type 1 diabetes. Repertoires were generated with immunoSEQ multiplex PCR, while TCRdb's copy carries only in-frame clones and drops some. The sample lists around 280,000 clones, around 7.3% occurring once. What was sequenced was central memory CD4+ T cells from blood. These receptors originate from a woman under 30 in good health. Each CDR3 is given with its conserved first and last residue. Fields, in order: V gene, clone size, D gene, J gene, CDR3 DNA, CDR3 protein. D genes are given only for firm matches. Rows give clone size only sometimes, using once, few, many, or a class for an expanded clone.

TRBV28	.	TRBD2	TRBJ2-2	TGTGCCAGCGGTGGGGCGGGAGGTGGCGGATGGAACACCGGGGAGCTGTTTTTT	CASGGAGGGGWNTGELFF
TRBV11-3	few	.	TRBJ1-5	TGTGCCAGCAGCCCAAGCATGAATCAGCCCCAGCATTTT	CASSPSMNQPQHF
TRBV30	.	.	TRBJ1-5	TGTGCCTGGAGCGACAGTTATCAGCCCCAGCATTTT	CAWSDSYQPQHF
TRBV11-2	.	.	TRBJ1-2	TGTGCCAGCAGCTCTCAACAGGGAGACTATGGCTACACCTTC	CASSSQQGDYGYTF
TRBV29-1	.	.	TRBJ2-7	TGCAGCGTGACTCCCTGGGGGACCGATAGTGGGGCCTACGAGCAGTACTTC	CSVTPWGTDSGAYEQYF
TRBV18	many	TRBD1	TRBJ1-6	TGTGCCAGCTCACCGAGACAGGGTGAACCTTCACCCCTCCACTTT	CASSPRQGEPSPLHF
TRBV18	few	.	TRBJ1-4	TGTGCCAGCTCACCAGGGTTAGGTGAAAAACTGTTTTTT	CASSPGLGEKLFF
TRBV28	.	.	TRBJ2-7	TGTGCCAGCAGTTTAGTGGGTCCCGTTAACGGCGAGCAGTACTTC	CASSLVGPVNGEQYF
TRBV5-1	many	.	TRBJ2-5	TGCGCCAGCAGCCGGACGGAGACCCAGTACTTC	CASSRTETQYF
TRBV29-1	.	.	TRBJ1-2	TGCAGCGCCCTAAGTGGGAACTATGGCTACACCTTC	CSALSGNYGYTF
TRBV7-9	few	.	TRBJ2-1	TGTGCCAGCAGCTTAACAAGGCTGGGGGGCAATGAGCAGTTCTTC	CASSLTRLGGNEQFF
TRBV11-3	few	TRBD2	TRBJ2-4	TGTGCCAGCAGCCCAGGGACTAGCGGGAACATTCAGTACTTC	CASSPGTSGNIQYF
TRBV7-2	.	TRBD2	TRBJ2-7	TGTGCCAGCAGCCGGGAGCGGGAGTCTCCCGAGCAGTACTTC	CASSRERESPEQYF
TRBV4-2	many	TRBD2	TRBJ2-4	TGTGCCAGCAGCCAGAGACTAGCGGGGGGAGACAAAAACATTCAGTACTTC	CASSQRLAGGDKNIQYF
TRBV10-3	many	.	TRBJ2-3	TGTGCCATCAGCCTAGGGGGAGGCACAGATACGCAGTATTTT	CAISLGGGTDTQYF
TRBV6-5	few	TRBD1	TRBJ2-1	TGTGCCAGCAGCCGGACAGGGGGCAATGAGCAGTTCTTC	CASSRTGGNEQFF
TRBV7-6	.	TRBD1	TRBJ2-1	TGTGCCAGCAGTCCGGGGACAGGGGTTTACAATGAGCAGTTCTTC	CASSPGTGVYNEQFF
TRBV7-2	.	.	TRBJ2-1	TGTGCCAGCGGGAACCAGGCAGGGGTTAGAGGCAATGAGCAGTTCTTC	CASGNQAGVRGNEQFF
TRBV23-1	many	TRBD1	TRBJ2-7	TGCGCCAGCAGTCAGGGACCGGGACAGGCCAGAAACTACGAGCAGTACTTC	CASSQGPGQARNYEQYF
TRBV7-2	.	.	TRBJ1-5	TGTGCCAGCAGCTTATCTCAGACGGGCAATCAGCCCCAGCATTTT	CASSLSQTGNQPQHF
TRBV5-1	many	TRBD1	TRBJ2-5	TGCGCCAGCAGCTCAACCGGGACAGGGGGTGGGGAGACCCAGTACTTC	CASSSTGTGGGETQYF